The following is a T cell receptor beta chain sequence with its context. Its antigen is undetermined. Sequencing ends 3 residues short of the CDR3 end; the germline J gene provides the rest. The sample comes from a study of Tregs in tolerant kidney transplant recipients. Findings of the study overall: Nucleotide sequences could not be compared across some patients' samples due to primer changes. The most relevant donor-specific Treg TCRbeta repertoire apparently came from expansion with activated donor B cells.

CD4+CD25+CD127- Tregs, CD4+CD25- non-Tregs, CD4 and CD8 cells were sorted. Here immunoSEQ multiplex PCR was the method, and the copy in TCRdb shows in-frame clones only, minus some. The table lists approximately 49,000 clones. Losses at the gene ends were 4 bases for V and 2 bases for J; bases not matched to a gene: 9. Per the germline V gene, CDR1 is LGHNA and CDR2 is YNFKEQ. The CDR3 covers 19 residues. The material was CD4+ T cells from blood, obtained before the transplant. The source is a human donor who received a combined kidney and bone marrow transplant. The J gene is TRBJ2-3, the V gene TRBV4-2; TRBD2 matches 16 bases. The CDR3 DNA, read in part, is TGTGCCAGCAGCCCACAGCCGGGACTAGCGGGAGGGAACACAGATACG. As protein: CASSPQPGLAGGNTDT. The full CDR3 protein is CASSPQPGLAGGNTDTQYF.